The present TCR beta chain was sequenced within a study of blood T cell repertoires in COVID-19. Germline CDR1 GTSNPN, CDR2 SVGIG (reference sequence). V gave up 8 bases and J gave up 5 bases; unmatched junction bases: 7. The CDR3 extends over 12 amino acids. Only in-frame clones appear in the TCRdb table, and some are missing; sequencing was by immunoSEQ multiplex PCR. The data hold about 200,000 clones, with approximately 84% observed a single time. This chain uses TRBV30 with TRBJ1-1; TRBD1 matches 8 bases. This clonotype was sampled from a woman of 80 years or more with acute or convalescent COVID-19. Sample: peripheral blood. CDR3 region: CATGQGATEAFF. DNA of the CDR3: TGTGCCACTGGACAGGGTGCGACTGAAGCTTTCTTT.